The 21 T cell receptor beta chains below come from one sample, sequenced in a study of shared clonotypes between healthy human individuals. The table came from immunoSEQ multiplex PCR; TCRdb's copy has only in-frame clones and leaves some out. The table includes about 2.3 million clones, about nine tenths detected once. Sequencing was performed on naive CD4+ T cells from PBMCs. Described subset: CD45RA+ positively selected. These receptors were taken from a man between 18 and 35 years old in good health. Some clones in this sample may be carry-over from other donors' samples.

The chain joins TRBV7-9 to TRBJ2-1; tentatively, D is TRBD2 (6 bases). V lost 2 bases and J 8 bases, leaving 10 bases between the germline ends. The CDR3 runs to 13 residues. CDR1 and CDR2 from the germline V gene are SEHNR and FQNEAQ (reference sequence). For the CDR3, the DNA is TGTGCCAGCAGCTTACGGGAGACGGATGAGCAGTTCTTC. Amino acids: CASSLRETDEQFF.

This chain connects TRBV10-3 to TRBJ1-1; TRBD1 aligns across 7 bases. The CDR3 runs 15 residues. Germline V gene sequence: CDR1 ENHRY, CDR2 SYGVKD. V shed 2 bases and J 2 bases; nucleotides not matched to a gene: 5. This CDR3 is CAISEPNRGNTEAFF. CDR3 DNA sequence: TGTGCCATCAGTGAGCCTAACAGGGGAAACACTGAAGCTTTCTTT.

The sample holds one count of this clone. The rearrangement uses TRBV11-2 and TRBJ1-1, with a possible D match to TRBD1 (5 bases). The germline V gene has CDR1 SGHAT and CDR2 FQNNGV. V dropped 5 bases and J dropped 2 bases, with 18 bases sitting between them. This CDR3 contains 16 residues. The CDR3 DNA sequence: TGTGCCAGCAGCACGGGGACGATCGGAAGAAACACTGAAGCTTTCTTT. It is translated as CASSTGTIGRNTEAFF.

This sequence joins TRBV28 and TRBJ2-1; 13 bases agree with TRBD2. The CDR3 totals 15 residues. Germline CDR1 and CDR2: MDHEN and SYDVKM. V lost 7 bases to trimming and J lost 5 bases; unmatched junction nucleotides: 5. For the CDR3, the DNA is TGTGCCAGCAACCCAACTAGCGGGGGGGACAATGAGCAGTTCTTC. Protein sequence: CASNPTSGGDNEQFF.

The rearrangement uses TRBV6-5 and TRBJ2-3, with 8 bases aligning to TRBD2. Per the germline V gene, CDR1 is MNHEY and CDR2 is SVGAGI. Losses at the gene ends were 10 bases for V and 8 bases for J; bases not matched to a gene: 8. The CDR3 is 12 amino acids. The CDR3 bases are TGTGCCACCAACGCCGCGGGAGGTACGCAGTATTTT. This encodes CATNAAGGTQYF.

This chain connects TRBV28 to TRBJ1-5, with D unclear. The ends were cut back, 5 bases at V and 7 bases at J, with 18 bases in the middle. The CDR3 runs 15 residues. CDR1 and CDR2 from the germline V gene are MDHEN and SYDVKM. The CDR3 nucleotides read TGTGCCAGCAGTCCTGACCGGAAAAGAGAACAGCCCCAGCATTTT. Translation gives CASSPDRKREQPQHF. Full variable domain (missing parts from reference TRBV28 and TRBJ1-5): DVKVTQSSRYLVKRTGEKVFLECVQDMDHENMFWYRQDPGLGLRLIYFSYDVKMKEKGDIPEGYSVSREKKERFSLILESASTNQTSMYLCASSPDRKREQPQHFGDGTRLSIL.

This clone was observed once. The CDR3 nucleotides are TGTGCCTGGGGACTAGCGGGAGCCTCTTCAGACTACAATGAGCAGTTCTTC. Its protein product is CAWGLAGASSDYNEQFF. The V call is TRBV30, the J call TRBJ2-1, with 13 bases fitting TRBD2. The J segment lost 3 bases and the V segment lost 5 bases, leaving 10 bases of the junction unmatched. This CDR3 region has 17 residues. Per the germline V gene, CDR1 is GTSNPN and CDR2 is SVGIG (reference sequence). The full variable domain, its missing parts supplied by reference TRBV30 and TRBJ2-1, is SQTIHQWPATLVQPVGSPLSLECTVEGTSNPNLYWYRQAAGRGLQLLFYSVGIGQISSEVPQNLSASRPQDRQFILSSKKLLLSDSGFYLCAWGLAGASSDYNEQFFGPGTRLTVL.

This clone was seen a single time. This sequence joins TRBV11-2 and TRBJ2-7; D may be TRBD2 (6 bases). CDR1 is SGHAT, CDR2 FQNNGV, per germline. The V gene lost 5 bases and the J gene lost 0 bases, with 20 bases spanning the gap. CDR3 size: 17 residues. CDR3 DNA: TGTGCCAGCAGCCCCAACCCAATAGCGGAGGCCTCCTACGAGCAGTACTTC. This codes for CASSPNPIAEASYEQYF.

This clone came up once. This chain joins TRBV9 and TRBJ2-6; tentatively, D is TRBD2 (5 bases). Germline CDR1 reads SGDLS; CDR2 reads YYNGEE. Trimming pared 3 bases from V and 3 bases from J, leaving 10 bases between. The CDR3 runs 15 residues. CDR3 coding DNA: TGTGCCAGCAGCGCAACTAGAAGTGGGGCCAACGTCCTGACTTTC. It encodes CASSATRSGANVLTF.

This chain links TRBV4-1 with TRBJ2-7; D unclear. Trimming removed 1 base from V and 1 base from J, with 8 bases in between. Germline V gene lookup returns CDR1 MGHRA and CDR2 YSYEKL. This CDR3 has 14 amino acids. For the CDR3, the DNA is TGCGCCAGCAGCCAAGGTGTCAGATCCTACGAGCAGTACTTC. Translation gives CASSQGVRSYEQYF.

This chain joins TRBV2 and TRBJ2-5; D perhaps matches TRBD2 (6 bases). V lost 7 bases to trimming and J lost 5 bases, with 17 bases between them. Germline CDR1 and CDR2: SNHLY and FYNNEI. This CDR3 is built from 14 residues. DNA for the CDR3: TGTGCCAGCAAGAATCCCCGGGAGTGGGAGACCCAGTACTTC. This gives the protein CASKNPREWETQYF. Full variable domain (outside the CDR3, taken from reference TRBV2 and TRBJ2-5): EPEVTQTPSHQVTQMGQEVILRCVPISNHLYFYWYRQILGQKVEFLVSFYNNEISEKSEIFDDQFSVERPDGSNFTLKIRSTKLEDSAMYFCASKNPREWETQYFGPGTRLLVL.

The chain links TRBV28 to TRBJ1-3; D is unclear. This CDR3 contains 14 residues. V shed 5 bases and J shed 2 bases, with 10 bases lying between them. Germline lookup yields CDR1 MDHEN and CDR2 SYDVKM. CDR3 loop: CASSEIMAGNTIYF. CDR3 DNA: TGTGCCAGCAGTGAGATAATGGCTGGAAACACCATATATTTT.

This CDR3 reads CASSLGYAGNTIYF. CDR3 bases: TGCGCCAGCAGCTTAGGGTATGCTGGAAACACCATATATTTT. The V and J genes are TRBV5-1 and TRBJ1-3; D unclear. Per the germline V gene, CDR1 is SGHRS and CDR2 is YFSETQ. CDR3 length: 14 residues. The ends were cut back, 2 bases at V and 2 bases at J, with 8 bases in the middle.

V and J are TRBV6-1 and TRBJ1-2; D gene unclear. The CDR3 sequence is 15 residues long. The germline V and J ends were trimmed by 4 bases and 4 bases, with 16 bases remaining between them. Germline CDR1 MNHNS, CDR2 SASEGT. The CDR3 sequence: CASSAGPGTIYGYTF. In DNA form, the CDR3 reads TGTGCCAGCAGTGCTGGACCGGGAACCATCTATGGCTACACCTTC.

The table lists this clone with many counts. The rearrangement links TRBV28 to TRBJ1-1, with TRBD1 matching 8 bases. The germline gives CDR1 MDHEN, CDR2 SYDVKM. V lost 5 bases, J lost 11 bases, and 4 bases stayed unmatched. The CDR3 contains 11 residues. The CDR3 DNA follows: TGTGCCAGCAGTAATAACAGGGGGGCTTTCTTT. Residues: CASSNNRGAFF. The full variable domain, its missing parts supplied by reference TRBV28 and TRBJ1-1, is DVKVTQSSRYLVKRTGEKVFLECVQDMDHENMFWYRQDPGLGLRLIYFSYDVKMKEKGDIPEGYSVSREKKERFSLILESASTNQTSMYLCASSNNRGAFFGQGTRLTVV.

The chain uses TRBV19 and TRBJ2-2; D remains ambiguous. The CDR3 spans 16 residues. Germline V CDR1 and CDR2: LNHDA, SQIVND (reference sequence). V shed 5 bases and J shed 0 bases, with 13 bases lying between them. This CDR3 is CASSPAGNANTGELFF. The CDR3 bases are TGTGCCAGTAGTCCAGCTGGGAACGCGAACACCGGGGAGCTGTTTTTT.

The V gene is TRBV25-1, the J gene TRBJ1-1; D gene ambiguous. Per germline, CDR1 MGHDK and CDR2 SYGVNS. The CDR3 is 13 residues long. V was cut by 2 bases and J by 1 base, with 5 bases left in between. The CDR3 protein is CASSERRNTEAFF. The DNA for the CDR3 is TGTGCCAGCAGTGAACGGCGGAACACTGAAGCTTTCTTT.

The rearrangement joins TRBV7-9 to TRBJ2-2; TRBD1 matches at 7 bases. V dropped 4 bases and J dropped 4; count of bases not matched to a gene: 6. CDR3 length equals 15 residues. Per germline, CDR1 SEHNR and CDR2 FQNEAQ (reference sequence). CDR3 amino acids: CASSYRGQITGELFF. The CDR3 region has the DNA TGTGCCAGCAGCTACCGGGGACAGATCACCGGGGAGCTGTTTTTT. Using reference TRBV7-9 and TRBJ2-2 for the parts outside the CDR3, the full variable domain is DTGVSQNPRHKITKRGQNVTFRCDPISEHNRLYWYRQTLGQGPEFLTYFQNEAQLEKSRLLSDRFSAERPKGSFSTLEIQRTEQGDSAMYLCASSYRGQITGELFFGEGSRLTVL.

This clone appeared a single time. The sample contains more than one DNA sequence encoding this CDR3. The V gene is TRBV2, the J gene TRBJ2-7, with D hard to call. Between the trimmed V and J ends, which lost 6 bases and 1 base, there was a span of 4 bases. Germline V gives CDR1 SNHLY, CDR2 FYNNEI. The CDR3 runs 11 residues. In nucleotides, the CDR3 is TGTGCCAGCAGCCTTTCCTACGAGCAGTACTTC. Translated: CASSLSYEQYF. The full variable domain, in which reference TRBV2 and TRBJ2-7 provide the parts outside the CDR3, is EPEVTQTPSHQVTQMGQEVILRCVPISNHLYFYWYRQILGQKVEFLVSFYNNEISEKSEIFDDQFSVERPDGSNFTLKIRSTKLEDSAMYFCASSLSYEQYFGPGTRLTVT.

Concerning this clone itself: At the DNA level, this CDR3 is encoded by other sequences in the same sample as well. The chain recombines TRBV5-1 with TRBJ2-5; 10 bases fit TRBD1. V dropped 0 bases and J dropped 4; count of bases not matched to a gene: 3. Germline V gene sequence: CDR1 SGHRS, CDR2 YFSETQ. This CDR3 contains 15 residues. CDR3 DNA: TGCGCCAGCAGCTTGGGACAGGGGGCGGGAGAGACCCAGTACTTC. This encodes CASSLGQGAGETQYF.

This clone was counted a single time. This chain links TRBV19 with TRBJ2-1; maybe TRBD2 (5 bases). CDR1 and CDR2 from the germline V gene are LNHDA and SQIVND (reference sequence). The CDR3 is 14 residues long. With 3 bases removed from V and 8 bases from J, the gap between germline ends came to 14 bases. The CDR3 DNA reads as TGTGCCAGTAGTATGCGGGCCACTTTCGATGAGCAGTTCTTC. Translated, it gives CASSMRATFDEQFF.